This T cell receptor beta chain was captured by sequencing in a study of cytomegalovirus exposure and HLA in healthy donors (dated by TCRdb to about 2017). For context, the study as a whole: According to an earlier analysis of 450 to 650 of the donors, about 179 million T cells yielded roughly 110 million unique TCR beta sequences and 276 Gb of sequence data. To decide whether each TCR beta V gene segment behaved as functional or pseudogenic, an earlier analysis of approximately 590 of the donors relied on high-throughput TCR beta sequencing. To study patterns of TCR occurrence, a later analysis re-analyzed previously published TCR beta repertoires from 500 to 850 donors and added high-resolution HLA genotyping. The study profiled the T cell repertoires of 550 to 700 subjects by immunosequencing and related them to cytomegalovirus serostatus. Besides the first cohort of around 670 subjects, a separate validation cohort made up of over 100 different subjects was used. Typing coverage differed by locus: A, B, C, DRB1 and DQB1 were typed in roughly 620-630 donors, DQA1 in approximately 520, DPA1 in 600 to 610, and DPB1 in around 440. Donor age, sex, ethnicity and CMV serostatus were compiled together with the repertoire data. Of the roughly 400 genotyped donors, roughly 80% fell in the genetic ancestry cluster associated with self-reported Caucasian donors. Rather than drawing on any new phenotypic data, the later analysis identified candidate immune exposures from TCR beta sequences and the way those sequences occurred across donors. All discovery cohort repertoires had been generated on a single sequencing platform. The study aimed to test whether signatures of past pathogen exposure could be identified by cataloging public T cell receptors. To predict cytomegalovirus infection status, the study combined high-throughput TCR immunosequencing, statistical association of individual TCRs with disease status, and machine learning. Because of strong linkage in the cohort, 5 or 6 DR-DQ haplotypes were treated as single units for association and clustering. Roughly 300 gigabases of sequencing data and 91 million or so unique TCR sequences made up an early release that covered 500 to 700 HLA-typed donors. On average, around 200,000 unique TCR beta nucleotide sequences were sequenced per donor among roughly 430 genotyped donors of the cohort, with roughly 18% of those sequences being non-productive. A later genetic analysis took genome-wide SNP genotypes for about 55% of the 666 donors and used that subset as a discovery cohort. HLA typing included class I and class II loci at four-digit resolution.

In total, about 650 healthy bone marrow donors made up the cohort. At the time of sampling, all cohort members were nominally healthy, though unrecorded immune exposures were likely present. The donor was CMV seropositive and was included in the group of 290 or so seropositive cohort members. A peripheral blood sample was provided by each donor, and peripheral blood mononuclear cells were used for TCR beta sequencing. The Qiagen DNeasy Blood Extraction Kit was used to extract genomic DNA from the blood cell samples. The method was the immunoSEQ multiplex PCR assay. A mixture of 60 forward primers for TCR Vbeta segments and 13 reverse primers for TCR Jbeta segments was used in the multiplex PCR. A multiplex PCR assay on genomic DNA amplified the CDR3 region of rearranged TCR beta genes. On the Illumina HiSeq System, the amplified TCR beta libraries were sequenced as 87-base-pair reads. In the authors' own workflow: A later analysis tallied roughly 76 million unique TCR beta chains across the 610 or so repertoires, and around 12 million of those chains were shared by two or more donors. A nearest-neighbor algorithm error-corrected the raw reads and collapsed the reads into unique sequences, merging closely related sequences to remove PCR and sequencing errors. Alignment of CDR3 sequences to IMGT reference sequences was used to assign V, D and J gene segments. Each retained sequence needed at least a six-nucleotide match to both a V gene segment and a J gene segment. Rearrangements were classified as productive when the CDR3 lacked stop codons and remained in frame with V and J, and all other rearrangements were classified as non-productive. CDR3 was defined according to IMGT convention as the region running from the second conserved V-encoded cysteine to the conserved J-encoded phenylalanine. In an earlier analysis of some 550 of the donors, sequences lacking an unambiguous match to a single V gene segment were excluded. An earlier analysis of over 450 of the donors classified V segments as functional when productive rearrangements were above 56.7% and as segregating when the standard deviation between donors was above 5%. To diagnose cytomegalovirus status from the catalog of TCR beta chain sequences, a statistical classification framework was built. In a later analysis, V and J genes were assigned by comparing TCR nucleotide sequences against IMGT/GENE-DB human TR gene sequences. In a later analysis, CDR3 sequences and most-parsimonious VDJ recombination scenarios were assigned using the TCRdist pipeline. A later analysis defined each TCR beta chain by its CDR3 amino acid sequence plus V-gene family, and excluded reads lacking a unique V-gene family. To address suspected cross-contamination and a sequencing artifact, a later analysis removed approximately 600 highly shared, low-generation-probability nucleotide sequences. For each public chain, a later analysis derived a clonal expansion index from normalized ranks of inferred template counts within each repertoire. A later analysis computed generation probabilities with a VDJ recombination model fitted to out-of-frame rearrangements, and checked the results against IGoR. A later analysis scored TCR-TCR, TCR-HLA and TCR-CMV co-occurrence with hypergeometric tests, applying a repertoire-size bias correction to TCR pairs. To estimate false discovery rates, a later analysis permuted the HLA or CMV assignments 20 times. In a later analysis, co-occurring TCRs were grouped using DBSCAN, and TCRdist sequence similarity was added for clustering within HLA-allele-positive subsets. Repertoires with fewer than 30,000 or more than 120,000 public chains, plus five repertoires with anomalous nucleotide sharing, were excluded from co-occurrence clustering. The table comes from immuneACCESS by way of TCRdb, which keeps in-frame sequences with V and J called. Part of the clones is missing from these tables; in studies checked, under half for an unresolved V gene and the rest for unknown reasons. D and trimming come from the DNA, and the V and J calls and clone size come from that table. This sample holds some 180,000 clones; over 65% were observed only once. Jointly, the top ten make up 3.4% of the sample.

V is clipped by 2 bases and J by 6 bases, and the sequence between their germline boundaries is 9 bases long. The germline V gene yields SGDLS for CDR1 and YYNGEE for CDR2. Counted from cysteine to phenylalanine, this CDR3 has 13 amino acids. Just CDR3 DNA is preserved here, 39 bases in frame from base 1. On this clone: Its antigen is not yet known. Base qualities were left out, and no much larger clone turns up one base away.

Study-level results and caveats: Several of the top co-occurrence clusters appeared to be linked to parvovirus B19, influenza, CMV and Epstein-Barr virus, according to a later analysis. A later analysis associated some 17,000 TCR beta sequences with specific HLA alleles at a false discovery rate of 0.05. A later analysis found that most CMV-associated TCR beta chains appeared HLA-restricted, with HLA associations seemingly driven largely by CMV exposure. Correlated functional status among segregating V segments might reflect linkage disequilibrium, but an unknown experimental factor could not be ruled out. Because counts were too low, fewer than 20 rarely observed V segments, including chromosome 9 orphons, were excluded from the earlier analysis of some 590 of the donors. In a later genetic analysis, fewer N-insertions in productive TCRs were reported among donors in an Asian-associated ancestry cluster than the roughly 640-donor mean. This cohort had only TCR beta chains sequenced, and the lack of alpha or paired-chain data limited which features could be detected. HLA typing was unavailable for some donors at each locus, so association tests used only the typed subset. When HLA alleles, especially DR and DQ, strongly co-occurred, TCR associations were difficult to assign to individual alleles. The only immune exposure information available for the cohort was CMV serostatus. Because the 87-base-pair reads could not distinguish some IMGT-functional V segments, including TRBV6-2 and TRBV6-3, those segments were excluded. A further reported finding was that TCR beta sequences accurately predicted the HLA-A and HLA-B alleles for most subjects in the first cohort. Sequencing depth was assumed to be roughly uniform across donors in the presence/absence analyses, though that assumption may not hold. A cluster of highly shared sequence variants was judged likely to represent a technical artifact of the sequencing pipeline. The authors suggested that the approach could potentially be generalized to other disease states and immunological phenotypes. In an earlier analysis of some 640 of the donors, most TCR beta V segments were observed in productive rearrangements about 90% or about 30% of the time, broadly matching IMGT annotations. In a later analysis, the rate of TCR association differed among HLA loci, with DRB1 alleles having the most associated TCRs and HLA-C alleles having the fewest. While some public TCRs were present in many individuals, most TCR sequences turned up only very rarely across donors. The classifier was reported to diagnose cytomegalovirus status with high specificity and sensitivity in both the original cohort and the validation cohort. A total of roughly 160 TCR beta chains were listed by the study as associated with cytomegalovirus. An association between a missense DCLRE1C variant and V-gene and J-gene trimming of TCR beta chains was found in a later genetic analysis and replicated in an independent cohort. A later analysis found that HLA-associated TCR beta chains were more clonally expanded and had lower generation probabilities than equally common non-associated chains. In vitro tests confirmed that three of the cytomegalovirus-associated TCR beta chains recognize cytomegalovirus antigens.

Material for sequencing was PBMCs. The clonotype comes from a middle-aged man in good health and CMV-seropositive. In this chain, TRBV9 is recombined with TRBJ2-4; tentative D gene TRBD1, with 5 bases matching. The nucleotide sequence is given as TGTGCCAGCAGCGTTTCTACAGGAAACATTCAGTACTTC. It is translated as CASSVSTGNIQYF.